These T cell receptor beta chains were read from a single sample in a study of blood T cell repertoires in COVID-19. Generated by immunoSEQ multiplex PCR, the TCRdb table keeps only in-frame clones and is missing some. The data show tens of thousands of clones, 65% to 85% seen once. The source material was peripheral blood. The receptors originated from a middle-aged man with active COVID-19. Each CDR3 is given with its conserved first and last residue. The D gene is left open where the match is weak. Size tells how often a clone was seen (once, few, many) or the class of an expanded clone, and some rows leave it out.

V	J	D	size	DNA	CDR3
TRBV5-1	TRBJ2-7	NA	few	TGCGCCAGCAGCTTGGGTAGCGCCTCCCCCTACGAGCAGTACTTC	CASSLGSASPYEQYF
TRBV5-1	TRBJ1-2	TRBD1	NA	TGCGCCAGCAGCTCGTACAGGGGGCTCAACTATGGCTACACCTTC	CASSSYRGLNYGYTF
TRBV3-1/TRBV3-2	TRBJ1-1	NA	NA	TGTGCCAGCAGCCAAATCCGGGATTACGGCACTGAAGCTTTCTTT	CASSQIRDYGTEAFF
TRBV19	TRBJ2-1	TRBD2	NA	TGTGCCAGTACGGGGGGGGCCGTGGGAGAAAGGGAGTTCTTC	CASTGGAVGEREFF
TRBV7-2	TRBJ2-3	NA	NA	TGTGCCAGCAGCTCCGGGACTCTCAAGAATACGCAGTATTTT	CASSSGTLKNTQYF
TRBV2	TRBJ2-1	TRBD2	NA	TGTGCCAGCAGCGCGGGGGGGCCGGGAAATGAGCAGTTCTTC	CASSAGGPGNEQFF
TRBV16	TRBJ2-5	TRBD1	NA	TGTGCCAGCAGCCAAACACTTACAGGGGGAGAAGAGACCCAGTACTTC	CASSQTLTGGEETQYF
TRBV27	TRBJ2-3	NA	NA	TGTGCCAGCAGTTTAGGTCAGAGCACAGATACGCAGTATTTT	CASSLGQSTDTQYF
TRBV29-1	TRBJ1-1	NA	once	TGCAGCGTTGAAGGGAGCGGAACTGAAGCTTTCTTT	CSVEGSGTEAFF
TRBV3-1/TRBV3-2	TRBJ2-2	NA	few	TGTGCCAGCAGCCTGATTGACAGGTCCGGGGAGCTGTTTTTT	CASSLIDRSGELFF
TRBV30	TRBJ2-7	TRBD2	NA	TGTGCCTGGAGTGTACTAGCGGGAGTCTCGGGCGAGCAGTACTTC	CAWSVLAGVSGEQYF
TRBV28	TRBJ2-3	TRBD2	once	TGTGCCAGCTGGGCTAGCGGGAGCCATACGCAGTATTTT	CASWASGSHTQYF
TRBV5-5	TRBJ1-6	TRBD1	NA	TGTGCCAGCAGCACGCCGGGACAGGGGGCTTCCTATAATTCACCCCTCCACTTT	CASSTPGQGASYNSPLHF
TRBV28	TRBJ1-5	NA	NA	TGTGCCAGCAGTTGGCTAACAGGGAACAATCAGCCCCAGCATTTT	CASSWLTGNNQPQHF
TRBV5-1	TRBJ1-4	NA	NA	TGCGCCAGCAGCCGTACTAGACAGGCAACTAATGAAAAACTGTTTTTT	CASSRTRQATNEKLFF
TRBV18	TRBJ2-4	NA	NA	TGTGCCAGCTCGGAGGATGGGATTAACATTCAGTACTTC	CASSEDGINIQYF
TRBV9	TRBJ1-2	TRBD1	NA	TGTGCCAGCAGTGATCCGGGACAGGGGGGATATGGCTACACCTTC	CASSDPGQGGYGYTF
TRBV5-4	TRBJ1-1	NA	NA	TGTGCCAGCAGGTCTGCGGGGTCAACTGAAGCTTTCTTT	CASRSAGSTEAFF
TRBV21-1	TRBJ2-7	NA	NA	TGTGCCAGCAGCAAAGGGCCCAGGGGAACCTCCTACGAGCAGTACTTC	CASSKGPRGTSYEQYF
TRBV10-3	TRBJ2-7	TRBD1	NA	TGTGCCATCAGTGACCCGGGACAGGAATCCTACGAGCAGTACTTC	CAISDPGQESYEQYF
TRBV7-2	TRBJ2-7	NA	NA	TGTGCCAGCAGCTTATCCCCAGACAGGTCCTACGAGCAGTACTTC	CASSLSPDRSYEQYF
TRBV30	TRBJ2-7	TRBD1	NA	TGTGCCTGCAACCCAGGGACAGGGAGTTCCTACGAGCAGTACTTC	CACNPGTGSSYEQYF
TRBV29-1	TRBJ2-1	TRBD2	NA	TGCAGCGTTGGGCGGGGCGGGAGTATCTACAATGAGCAGTTCTTC	CSVGRGGSIYNEQFF
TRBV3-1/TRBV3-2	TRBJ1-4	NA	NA	TGTGCCAGCAGCCAAGAAAGGGGGAGCAGGAATGAAAAACTGTTTTTT	CASSQERGSRNEKLFF
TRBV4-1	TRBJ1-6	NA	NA	TGCGCCAGCAGCCAAGGGGACTCCGGGGTTTCACCCCTCCACTTT	CASSQGDSGVSPLHF